This TCR beta chain came from a study of beta chain features in type 1 diabetes. The germline V gene encodes CDR1 SGHVS and CDR2 FQNEAQ. Trimming cost V 1 base and J 8 bases, with 5 bases left between them. The CDR3 runs 11 residues. CD45RO/CCR7/CD25/CD127/CD95/CD27 separated CD4+ naive, central memory, regulatory and stem cell-like memory cells by sorting. Remarks on this clone: Its antigen remains unidentified.

Expressed TCRB transcripts were sequenced, since all the RNA that had been isolated was reverse transcribed. Repertoires were generated with immunoSEQ multiplex PCR, while TCRdb's copy carries only in-frame clones and drops some. The sample carries 300,000 to 350,000 clones, around 13% recorded once. General study findings and limits: In cDNA sequencing, cells with high TCR expression could be over-represented. Researchers could not determine here whether HLA type influences TCRB rearrangement.

The chain is built from TRBV7-8 and TRBJ1-1, with no clear D. The sequenced material came from central memory CD4+ T cells from blood. The origin of this receptor is a man in his thirties or forties in good health. The CDR3 sequence: CASSLVQEAFF. CDR3 nucleotides: TGTGCCAGCAGCTTAGTCCAGGAAGCTTTCTTT.